The entry that follows covers one TCR beta chain sequence. Original handling: Estimation of nucleated cell counts relied on the amplification of reference gene primers. Generated by immunoSEQ multiplex PCR, the TCRdb table keeps only in-frame clones and is missing some. V, J and clone size are those of that table, while D and trimming were read from the DNA. The table has 100,000 to 150,000 clones, 85% to 90% seen once. The CDR3 loop spans 13 amino acids. V lost 4 bases, J lost 5 bases, and 3 bases stayed unmatched. The data derive from a study of blood T cell repertoires in COVID-19. Background on the study: Samples came from the United States, Italy and Spain, spanning acute and convalescent COVID-19.

The J gene is TRBJ2-5, the V gene TRBV12-3 or TRBV12-4, with TRBD1 identical over 8 bases. Sample: peripheral blood. The sequence came from a middle-aged man with active or convalescent COVID-19. Here the CDR3 DNA reads TGTGCCAGCAGTTCCAGGGGGCAGGAGACCCAGTACTTC. It yields the protein CASSSRGQETQYF.